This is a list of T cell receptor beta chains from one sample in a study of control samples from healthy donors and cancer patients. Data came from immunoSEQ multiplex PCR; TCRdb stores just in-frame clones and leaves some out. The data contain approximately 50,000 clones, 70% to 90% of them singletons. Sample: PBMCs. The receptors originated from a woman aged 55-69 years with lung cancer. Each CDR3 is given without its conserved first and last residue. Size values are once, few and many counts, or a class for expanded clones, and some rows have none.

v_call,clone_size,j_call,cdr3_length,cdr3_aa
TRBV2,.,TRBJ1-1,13,ASSPGRPGNTEAF
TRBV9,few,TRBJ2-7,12,ASSVGVGAGEQY
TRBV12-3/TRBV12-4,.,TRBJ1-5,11,ASSSSSAQPQH
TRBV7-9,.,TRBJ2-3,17,ASSLGMTSSDSLTDTQY
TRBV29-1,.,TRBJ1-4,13,SVEDLRGSDEKLF
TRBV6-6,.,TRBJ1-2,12,ASSPSSGYYGYT
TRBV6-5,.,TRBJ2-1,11,ASRFTGTDEQF
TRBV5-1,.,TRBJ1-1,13,ASSLEGARVTEAF
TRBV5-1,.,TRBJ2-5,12,ASSLFYEKETQY
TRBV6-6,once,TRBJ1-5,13,ASSYTTGLNQPQH
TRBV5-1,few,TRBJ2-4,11,ASSQGQQNIQY
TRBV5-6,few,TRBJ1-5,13,ASSLYRQGNRPQH
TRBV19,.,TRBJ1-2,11,ASGFDGTDGYT
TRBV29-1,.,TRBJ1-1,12,SVGRDNGNTEAF
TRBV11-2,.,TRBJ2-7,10,ASSLDRVEQY
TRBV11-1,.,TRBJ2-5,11,ASSSGFSATQY
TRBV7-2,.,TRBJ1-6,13,ASSSNPGQGSPLH
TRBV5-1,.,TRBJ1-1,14,ASSFSTGGRSTEAF
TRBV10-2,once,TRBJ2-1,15,PTRAGGGGTGSNEQF
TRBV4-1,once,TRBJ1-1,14,ASSQDWDRLSTETF
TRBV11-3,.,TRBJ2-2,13,ASSRGGMNTGELF
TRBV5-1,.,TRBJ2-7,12,ASSAGRTSYEQY
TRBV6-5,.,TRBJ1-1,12,ASSRQGRNTEAF
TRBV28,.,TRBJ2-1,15,ASSTVRGASSYNEQF
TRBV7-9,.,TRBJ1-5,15,ASSLGVLGGGNQPQH
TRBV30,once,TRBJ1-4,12,AWGRGGKNEKLF
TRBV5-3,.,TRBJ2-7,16,ARSPKARKGHFSYEQY
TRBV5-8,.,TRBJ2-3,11,ASSDPSTDTQY
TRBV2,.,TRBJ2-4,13,ASRSPAVAKNIQY
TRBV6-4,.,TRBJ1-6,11,ASSLGGNSPLH
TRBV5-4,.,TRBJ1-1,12,ASWLLGENTEAF
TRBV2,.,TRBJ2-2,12,ASSGAETTGELF
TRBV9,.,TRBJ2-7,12,ASSPGLAGYEQY
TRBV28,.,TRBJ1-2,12,ASSLLSGVYGYT
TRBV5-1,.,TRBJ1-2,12,ASSSGQDNYGYT
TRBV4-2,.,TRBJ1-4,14,ASSQESTGVGEKLF
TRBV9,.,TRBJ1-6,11,ASSEGERSPLH
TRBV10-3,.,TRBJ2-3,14,AISEMLAGTTDTQY
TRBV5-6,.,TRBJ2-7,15,ASSLNARGPGSYEQY
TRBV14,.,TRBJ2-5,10,ASSQPSQTQY
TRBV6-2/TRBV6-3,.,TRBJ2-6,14,ASSYSGGSGANVLT
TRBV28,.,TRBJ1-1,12,ASSPWTGNTEAF
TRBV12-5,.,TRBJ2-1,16,ASGLITTSGRAPNEQF
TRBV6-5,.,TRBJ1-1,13,ASSPQGLGDTEAF
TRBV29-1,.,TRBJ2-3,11,SVEGLSQDTQY
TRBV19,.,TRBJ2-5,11,ASSIDSEETQY
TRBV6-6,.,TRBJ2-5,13,ASSLGGGTGETQY
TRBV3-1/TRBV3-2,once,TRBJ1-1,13,ASSLTGTGESEAF
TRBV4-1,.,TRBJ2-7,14,ASSQDSRSISYEQY
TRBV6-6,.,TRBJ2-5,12,ASSSRQGLETQY
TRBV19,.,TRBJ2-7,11,ASSGAGPYEQY
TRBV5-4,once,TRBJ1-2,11,ASSFDRSRGYT
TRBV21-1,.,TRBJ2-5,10,ASSNREETQY
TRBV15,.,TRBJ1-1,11,ATSLTTSAEAF
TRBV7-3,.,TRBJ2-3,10,ASSPNGDTQY
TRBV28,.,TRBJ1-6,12,ASSTGLTSSPLH